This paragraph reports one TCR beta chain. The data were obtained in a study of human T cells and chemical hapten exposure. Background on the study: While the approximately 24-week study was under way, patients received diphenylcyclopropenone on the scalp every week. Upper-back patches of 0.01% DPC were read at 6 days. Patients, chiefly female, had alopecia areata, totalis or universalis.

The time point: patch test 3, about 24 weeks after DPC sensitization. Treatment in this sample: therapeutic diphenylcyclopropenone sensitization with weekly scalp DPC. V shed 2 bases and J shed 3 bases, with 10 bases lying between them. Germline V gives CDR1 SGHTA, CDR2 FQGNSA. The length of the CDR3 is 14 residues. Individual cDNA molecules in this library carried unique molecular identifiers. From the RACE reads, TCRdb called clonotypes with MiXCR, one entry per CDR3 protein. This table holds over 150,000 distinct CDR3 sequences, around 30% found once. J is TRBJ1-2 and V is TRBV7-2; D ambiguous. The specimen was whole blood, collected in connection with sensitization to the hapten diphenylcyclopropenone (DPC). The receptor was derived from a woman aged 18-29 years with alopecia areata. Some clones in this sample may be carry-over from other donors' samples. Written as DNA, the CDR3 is TGTGCCAGCAGCTTAAGCATTATGTACTATGGCTACACCTTC. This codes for CASSLSIMYYGYTF.